The T cell receptor beta chain under discussion was sequenced for a study of T cell changes during pregnancy in multiple sclerosis. The method was immunoSEQ multiplex PCR; TCRdb's version includes in-frame clones alone and lacks a portion of them. There are 80,000 or so clones in the sample; 92% occur only once, and less than 3% lies in the top ten. CDR3 size: 15 residues. Germline CDR1 MDHEN, CDR2 SYDVKM. V lost 6 bases to trimming and J lost 6 bases; unmatched junction nucleotides: 9. The genes are TRBV28 and TRBJ2-1; 9 bases map to TRBD2. The sample was peripheral blood, taken before pregnancy. This receptor was taken from a female donor with multiple sclerosis, enrolled in a pregnancy study. This CDR3 is CASRAGLARGNEQFF. DNA of the CDR3: TGTGCCAGCAGGGCCGGACTAGCGAGGGGCAATGAGCAGTTCTTC.